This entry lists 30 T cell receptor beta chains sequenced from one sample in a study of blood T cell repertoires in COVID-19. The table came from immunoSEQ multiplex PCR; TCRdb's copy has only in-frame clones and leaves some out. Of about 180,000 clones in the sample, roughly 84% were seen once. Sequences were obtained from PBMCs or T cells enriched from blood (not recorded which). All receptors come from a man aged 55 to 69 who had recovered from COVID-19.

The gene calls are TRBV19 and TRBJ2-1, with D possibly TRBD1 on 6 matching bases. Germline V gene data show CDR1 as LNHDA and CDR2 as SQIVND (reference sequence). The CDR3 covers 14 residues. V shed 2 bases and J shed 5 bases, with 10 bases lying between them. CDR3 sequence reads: CASSIYRDHNEQFF. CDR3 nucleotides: TGTGCCAGTAGTATATACAGGGACCACAATGAGCAGTTCTTC.

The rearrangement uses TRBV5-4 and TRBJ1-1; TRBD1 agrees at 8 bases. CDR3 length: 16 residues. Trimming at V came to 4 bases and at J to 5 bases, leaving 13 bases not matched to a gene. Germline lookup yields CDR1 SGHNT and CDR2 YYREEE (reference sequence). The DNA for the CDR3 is TGTGCCAGCAGCCTATCGGGACAGGTTCTGGGGACTGAAGCTTTCTTT. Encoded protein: CASSLSGQVLGTEAFF.

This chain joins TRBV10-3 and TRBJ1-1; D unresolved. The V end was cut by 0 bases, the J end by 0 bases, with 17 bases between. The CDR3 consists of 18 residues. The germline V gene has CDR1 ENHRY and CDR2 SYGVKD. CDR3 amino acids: CAISESRVLTAMNTEAFF. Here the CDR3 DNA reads TGTGCCATCAGTGAGTCCCGGGTTCTAACGGCGATGAACACTGAAGCTTTCTTT.

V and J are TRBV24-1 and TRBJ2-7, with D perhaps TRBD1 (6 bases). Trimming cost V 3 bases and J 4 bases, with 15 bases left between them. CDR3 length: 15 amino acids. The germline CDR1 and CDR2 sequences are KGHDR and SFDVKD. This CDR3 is CATSDQQGAGYEQYF. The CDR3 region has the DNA TGTGCCACCAGTGATCAACAGGGAGCTGGATACGAGCAGTACTTC.

CDR3 bases: TGTGCCACCAGTGGCGACAACCAAGAGACCCAGTACTTC. This gives the protein CATSGDNQETQYF. The rearrangement links TRBV24-1 to TRBJ2-5; no clear D gene. This CDR3 comprises 13 residues. CDR1 is KGHDR, CDR2 SFDVKD, per germline. V lost 5 bases and J 0 bases, leaving 6 bases between the germline ends.

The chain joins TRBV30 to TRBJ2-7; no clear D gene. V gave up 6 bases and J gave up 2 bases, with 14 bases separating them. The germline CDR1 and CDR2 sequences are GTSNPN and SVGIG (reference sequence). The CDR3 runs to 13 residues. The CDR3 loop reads CACPSNRAYEQYF. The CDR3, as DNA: TGTGCCTGTCCCAGTAATCGGGCCTACGAGCAGTACTTC.

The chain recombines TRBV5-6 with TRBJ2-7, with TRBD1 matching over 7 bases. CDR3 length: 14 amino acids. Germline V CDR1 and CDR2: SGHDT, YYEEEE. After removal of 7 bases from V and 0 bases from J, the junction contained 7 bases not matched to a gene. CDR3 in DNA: TGTGCCAGCGGGGGCCAGGGGGTCTCCTACGAGCAGTACTTC. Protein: CASGGQGVSYEQYF.

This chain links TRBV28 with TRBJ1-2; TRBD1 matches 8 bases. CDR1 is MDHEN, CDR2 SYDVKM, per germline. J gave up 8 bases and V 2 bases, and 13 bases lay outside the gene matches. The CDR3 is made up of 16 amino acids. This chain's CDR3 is CASSLSIQGGPLGYTF. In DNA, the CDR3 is TGTGCCAGCAGTTTAAGTATACAGGGGGGCCCATTGGGCTACACCTTC.

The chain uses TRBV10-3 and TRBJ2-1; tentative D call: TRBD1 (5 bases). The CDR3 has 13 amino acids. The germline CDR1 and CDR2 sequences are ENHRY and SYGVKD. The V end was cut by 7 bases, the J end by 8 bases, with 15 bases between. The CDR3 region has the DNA TGTGCCATCAAAGGGGCCAGCGCCGATGAGCAGTTCTTC. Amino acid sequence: CAIKGASADEQFF.

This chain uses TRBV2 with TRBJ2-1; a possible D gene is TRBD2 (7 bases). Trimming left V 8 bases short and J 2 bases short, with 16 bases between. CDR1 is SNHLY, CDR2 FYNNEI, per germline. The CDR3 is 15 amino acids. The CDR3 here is CASGGRGTAYNEQFF. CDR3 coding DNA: TGTGCCAGCGGGGGGCGGGGGACTGCCTACAATGAGCAGTTCTTC.

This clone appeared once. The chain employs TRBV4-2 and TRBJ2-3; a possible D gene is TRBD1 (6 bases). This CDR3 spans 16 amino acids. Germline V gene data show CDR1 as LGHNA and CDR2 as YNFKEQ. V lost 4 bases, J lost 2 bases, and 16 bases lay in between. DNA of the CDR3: TGTGCCAGCAGCCCCCAGGGGAAGGGGTACACAGATACGCAGTATTTT. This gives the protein CASSPQGKGYTDTQYF.

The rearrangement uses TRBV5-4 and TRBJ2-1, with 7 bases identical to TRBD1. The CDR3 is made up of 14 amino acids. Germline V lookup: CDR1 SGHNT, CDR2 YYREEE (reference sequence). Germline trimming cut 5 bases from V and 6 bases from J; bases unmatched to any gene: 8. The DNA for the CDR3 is TGTGCCAGCAGTGTAGGGGGCGGAAGCAATGAGCAGTTCTTC. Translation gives CASSVGGGSNEQFF.

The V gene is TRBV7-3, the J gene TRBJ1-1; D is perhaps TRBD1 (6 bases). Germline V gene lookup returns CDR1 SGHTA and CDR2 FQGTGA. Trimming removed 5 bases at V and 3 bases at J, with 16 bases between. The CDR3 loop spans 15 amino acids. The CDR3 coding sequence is TGTGCCAGCAGCCCTACCGCAGGGGTGCACACTGAAGCTTTCTTT. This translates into CASSPTAGVHTEAFF.

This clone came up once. CDR3 residues: CASSEWSVGNGQPQHF. The CDR3 coding sequence is TGTGCCAGCAGTGAATGGTCGGTCGGGAACGGTCAGCCCCAGCATTTT. V is TRBV6-1 and J is TRBJ1-5; D unclear. V was clipped by 2 bases and J by 6 bases, with 17 bases between them. The length of the CDR3 is 16 residues. The germline V gene has CDR1 MNHNS and CDR2 SASEGT.

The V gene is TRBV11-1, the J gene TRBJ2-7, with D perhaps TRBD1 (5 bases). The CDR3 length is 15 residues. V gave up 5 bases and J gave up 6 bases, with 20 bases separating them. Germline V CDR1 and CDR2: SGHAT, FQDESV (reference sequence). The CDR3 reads CASSPRGLVAFEQYF. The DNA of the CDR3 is TGTGCCAGCAGCCCTAGGGGTCTAGTTGCTTTCGAGCAGTACTTC.

The CDR3 nucleotides read TGTGCCAGTAGTATGGGGCTCAGCACAGATACGCAGTATTTT. This translates into CASSMGLSTDTQYF. The genes are TRBV19 and TRBJ2-3; tentatively, D is TRBD1 (5 bases). The CDR3 contains 14 residues. V lost 3 bases, J lost 0 bases, and 7 bases lay in between. Germline V gene data show CDR1 as LNHDA and CDR2 as SQIVND (reference sequence).

CDR3 loop: CAWSRPKKVPGQGVVQPQHF. The CDR3 DNA follows: TGTGCCTGGAGTCGACCAAAGAAGGTTCCGGGACAGGGGGTCGTTCAGCCCCAGCATTTT. The J gene is TRBJ1-5, the V gene TRBV30; 11 nucleotides line up with TRBD1. This CDR3 contains 20 residues. CDR1 GTSNPN and CDR2 SVGIG come from the germline V gene (reference sequence). J gave up 6 bases and V 2 bases, and 21 bases lay outside the gene matches.

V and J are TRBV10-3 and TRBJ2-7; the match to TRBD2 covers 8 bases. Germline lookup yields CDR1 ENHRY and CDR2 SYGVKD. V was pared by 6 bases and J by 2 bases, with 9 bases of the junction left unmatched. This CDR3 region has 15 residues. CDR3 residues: CAIRGSTSEAYEQYF. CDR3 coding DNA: TGTGCCATCAGAGGTTCGACTAGCGAGGCCTACGAGCAGTACTTC.

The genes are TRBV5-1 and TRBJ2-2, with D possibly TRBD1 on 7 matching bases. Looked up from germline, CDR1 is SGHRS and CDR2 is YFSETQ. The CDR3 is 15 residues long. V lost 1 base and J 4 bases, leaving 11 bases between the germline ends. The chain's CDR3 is CASSLSQGGTGELFF. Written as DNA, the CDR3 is TGCGCCAGCAGCTTGTCCCAGGGGGGCACCGGGGAGCTGTTTTTT.

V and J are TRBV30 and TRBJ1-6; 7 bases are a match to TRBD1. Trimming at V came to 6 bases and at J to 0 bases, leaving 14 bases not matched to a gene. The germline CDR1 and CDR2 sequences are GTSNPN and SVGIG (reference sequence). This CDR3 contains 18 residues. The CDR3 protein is CACSSGTAFYSYNSPLHF. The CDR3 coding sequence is TGTGCCTGCAGTTCCGGGACAGCCTTCTACTCCTATAATTCACCCCTCCACTTT.

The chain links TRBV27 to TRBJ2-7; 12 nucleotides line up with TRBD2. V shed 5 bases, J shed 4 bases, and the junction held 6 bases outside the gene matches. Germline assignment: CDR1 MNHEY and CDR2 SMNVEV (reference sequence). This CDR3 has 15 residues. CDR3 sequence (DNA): TGTGCCAGCAGTCTGACTAGCGGGAGATGGTACGAGCAGTACTTC. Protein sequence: CASSLTSGRWYEQYF.

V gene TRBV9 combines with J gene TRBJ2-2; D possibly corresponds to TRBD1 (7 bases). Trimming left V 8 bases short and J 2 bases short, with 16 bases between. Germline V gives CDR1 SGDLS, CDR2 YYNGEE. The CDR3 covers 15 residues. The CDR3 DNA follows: TGTGCCAGTTCCCACAGGGGAGGTAACACCGGGGAGCTGTTTTTT. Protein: CASSHRGGNTGELFF.

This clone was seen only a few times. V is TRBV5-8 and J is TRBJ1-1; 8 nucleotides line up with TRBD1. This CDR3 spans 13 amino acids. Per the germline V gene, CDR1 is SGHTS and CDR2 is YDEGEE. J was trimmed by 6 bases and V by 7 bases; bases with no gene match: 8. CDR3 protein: CASSYDRGAEAFF. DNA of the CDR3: TGTGCCAGCTCCTACGACAGGGGCGCTGAAGCTTTCTTT.

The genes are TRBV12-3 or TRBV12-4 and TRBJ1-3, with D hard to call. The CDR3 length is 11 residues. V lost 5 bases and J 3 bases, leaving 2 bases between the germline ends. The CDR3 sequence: CASSHGNTIYF. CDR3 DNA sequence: TGTGCCAGCAGTCATGGAAACACCATATATTTT.

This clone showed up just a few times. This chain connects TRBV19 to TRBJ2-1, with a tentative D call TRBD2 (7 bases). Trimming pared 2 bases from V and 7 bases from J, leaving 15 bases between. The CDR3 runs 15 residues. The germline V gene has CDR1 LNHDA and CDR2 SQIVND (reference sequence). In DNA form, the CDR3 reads TGTGCCAGTAGTATATGGGCAGGGGAGGGGAATGAGCAGTTCTTC. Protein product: CASSIWAGEGNEQFF. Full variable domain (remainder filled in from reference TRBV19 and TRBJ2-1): DGGITQSPKYLFRKEGQNVTLSCEQNLNHDAMYWYRQDPGQGLRLIYYSQIVNDFQKGDIAEGYSVSREKKESFPLTVTSAQKNPTAFYLCASSIWAGEGNEQFFGPGTRLTVL.

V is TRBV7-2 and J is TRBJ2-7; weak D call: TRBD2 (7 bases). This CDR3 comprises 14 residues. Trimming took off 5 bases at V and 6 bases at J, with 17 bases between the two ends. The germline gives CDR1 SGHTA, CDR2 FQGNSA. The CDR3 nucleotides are TGTGCCAGCAGCAGGGGGGGCATCCCTGGCGAGCAGTACTTC. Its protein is CASSRGGIPGEQYF.

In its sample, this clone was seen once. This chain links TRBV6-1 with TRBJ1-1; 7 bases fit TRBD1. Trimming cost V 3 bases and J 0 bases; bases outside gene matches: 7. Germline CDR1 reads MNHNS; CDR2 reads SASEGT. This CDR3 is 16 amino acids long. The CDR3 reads CASSDEGQIMNTEAFF. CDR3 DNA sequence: TGTGCCAGCAGTGACGAGGGACAGATCATGAACACTGAAGCTTTCTTT.

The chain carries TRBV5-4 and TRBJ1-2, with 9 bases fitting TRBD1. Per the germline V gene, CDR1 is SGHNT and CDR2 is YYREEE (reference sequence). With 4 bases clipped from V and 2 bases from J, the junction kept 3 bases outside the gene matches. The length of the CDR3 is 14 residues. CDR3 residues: CASSPGTGNYGYTF. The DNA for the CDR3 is TGTGCCAGCAGCCCCGGGACAGGGAACTATGGCTACACCTTC.

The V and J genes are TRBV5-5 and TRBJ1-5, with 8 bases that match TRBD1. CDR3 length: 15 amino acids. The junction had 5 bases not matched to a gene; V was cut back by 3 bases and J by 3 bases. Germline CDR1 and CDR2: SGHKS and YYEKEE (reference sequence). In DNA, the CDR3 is TGTGCCAGCAGCTGGACAGGGAATTTCAATCAGCCCCAGCATTTT. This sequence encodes CASSWTGNFNQPQHF.

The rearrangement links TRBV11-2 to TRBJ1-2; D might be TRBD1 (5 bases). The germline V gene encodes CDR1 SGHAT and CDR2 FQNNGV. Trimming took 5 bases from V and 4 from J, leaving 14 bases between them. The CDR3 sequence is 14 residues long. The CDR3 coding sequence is TGTGCCAGCAGCCCCAGGGAGGACCCCTATGGCTACACCTTC. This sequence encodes CASSPREDPYGYTF.